These T cell receptor beta chains were read from a single sample in a study of cytomegalovirus exposure and HLA in healthy donors. TCRdb's copy holds only in-frame clones and misses some; the assay was immunoSEQ multiplex PCR. This table has about 200,000 clones, roughly four fifths appearing once. The sequenced material came from PBMCs. The receptors come from a man between 35 and 55 years old in good health and CMV-seropositive. The CDR3 runs from the conserved cysteine through the conserved F or W. Fields, in order: V gene, clone size, CDR3 length, J gene, D gene, CDR3 DNA, CDR3 protein. The D gene is left open where the match is weak. Not every row has a clone size; where given, it reads once, few, many or a size class.

TRBV30	-	13	TRBJ1-1	-	TGTGCCTGGATTCCGGGGGAAAACACTGAAGCTTTCTTT	CAWIPGENTEAFF
TRBV7-9	-	15	TRBJ2-3	-	TGTGCCAGCAGCTTAGCCAGGGGGGTTACAGATACGCAGTATTTT	CASSLARGVTDTQYF
TRBV5-1	-	13	TRBJ2-7	-	TGCGCCAGCAGACGGGGGGCGGCCTACGAGCAGTACTTC	CASRRGAAYEQYF
TRBV4-3	-	17	TRBJ2-7	-	TGCGCCAGCAGCCAAGATGGATCGGGCGGGGCCGCCTACGAGCAGTACTTC	CASSQDGSGGAAYEQYF
TRBV7-9	-	14	TRBJ1-2	-	TGTGCCAGCAGCTCGACGAGGTCGGGGAATGGCTACACCTTC	CASSSTRSGNGYTF
TRBV6-1	-	15	TRBJ2-3	-	TGTGCCAGCAGTCTTTTTGGAGGGGAGGTAGATACGCAGTATTTT	CASSLFGGEVDTQYF
TRBV4-1	-	14	TRBJ2-7	TRBD1	TGCGCCAGCAGCCCCCAGGGGGCGGGCTACGAGCAGTACTTC	CASSPQGAGYEQYF
TRBV7-9	-	13	TRBJ1-4	TRBD1	TGTGCCAGCAGCTTCGACAGGGCAGAAAAACTGTTTTTT	CASSFDRAEKLFF
TRBV7-3	-	12	TRBJ2-3	-	TGTGCCAGCAGCGACTCGGGGGATACGCAGTATTTT	CASSDSGDTQYF
TRBV25-1	-	16	TRBJ2-5	TRBD1	TGTGCCAGCAGTGAGAGGGGACAGGGGGGGAGAGAGACCCAGTACTTC	CASSERGQGGRETQYF
TRBV4-3	-	17	TRBJ2-2	TRBD1	TGCGCCAGCAGCCAGGAGGGGACAGGGCAGAACACCGGGGAGCTGTTTTTT	CASSQEGTGQNTGELFF
TRBV6-6	-	16	TRBJ2-1	-	TGTGCCAGCAGTTACTCGATCGGCGGGGGCGGGGGTGAGCAGTTCTTC	CASSYSIGGGGGEQFF
TRBV2	-	15	TRBJ2-5	TRBD2	TGTGCCAGCCTGACCTGGACTAGCGGGAAAGAGACCCAGTACTTC	CASLTWTSGKETQYF
TRBV5-4	-	14	TRBJ1-6	-	TGTGCCAGCAGCTTGCAGGAGGGTAATTCACCCCTCCACTTT	CASSLQEGNSPLHF
TRBV7-2	few	15	TRBJ2-7	-	TGTGCCAGCAGCCGAGCGGGTGGGGGGAGCTACGAGCAGTACTTC	CASSRAGGGSYEQYF
TRBV27	-	18	TRBJ1-1	TRBD1	TGTGCCAGCAGTAGAACCCAATTTCCGGGACAGGGGTTCGCTGAAGCTTTCTTT	CASSRTQFPGQGFAEAFF
TRBV6-1	-	15	TRBJ2-7	TRBD1	TGTGCCAGCAGTGACAGGGGGATCAGGGTGGGCGAGCAGTACTTC	CASSDRGIRVGEQYF
TRBV5-6	-	14	TRBJ2-4	-	TGTGCCAGCAGCTTCTGGGGGGGGCAAAACATTCAGTACTTC	CASSFWGGQNIQYF
TRBV11-2	-	15	TRBJ2-5	-	TGTGCCAGCAGCCGAGCCGGGACACTACAAGAGACCCAGTACTTC	CASSRAGTLQETQYF
TRBV6-4	few	18	TRBJ2-6	-	TGTGCCAGCAGACCCTCGGGGGGCTCTGATGCTGGGGCCAACGTCCTGACTTTC	CASRPSGGSDAGANVLTF
TRBV7-6	-	13	TRBJ2-5	-	TGTGCCAGCAGCAGGGGCAGGCAAGAGACCCAGTACTTC	CASSRGRQETQYF
TRBV29-1	-	14	TRBJ2-7	-	TGCAGCGTTGAAGGACGAGCGCCTCCCTACGAGCAGTACTTC	CSVEGRAPPYEQYF
TRBV5-7	-	18	TRBJ1-2	-	TGTGCCAGCAGTTTTCAGGGGCGCACTCGGCATACGGACTATGGCTACACCTTC	CASSFQGRTRHTDYGYTF
TRBV4-2	-	17	TRBJ1-2	TRBD1	TGTGCCAGCAGCCAAGATGGGTCCCCGACAGGGGGATTTGGCTACACCTTC	CASSQDGSPTGGFGYTF
TRBV2	few	12	TRBJ1-1	-	TGTGCCAGCAGGACACAGGGTACTGAAGCTTTCTTT	CASRTQGTEAFF
TRBV5-1	-	14	TRBJ1-1	TRBD1	TGCGCCAGCAGCCCGGGACAGATGAACACTGAAGCTTTCTTT	CASSPGQMNTEAFF
TRBV5-4	-	15	TRBJ1-5	TRBD1	TGTGCCAGCAGCTTGAAGACAGGGATAAATCAGCCCCAGCATTTT	CASSLKTGINQPQHF
TRBV21-1	-	13	TRBJ2-7	-	TGTGCCAGCAGCAAAATGGTGGAGAACGAGCAGTACTTC	CASSKMVENEQYF
TRBV9	-	15	TRBJ2-1	TRBD2	TGTGCCAGCAGCGGGTCCGGGGGGGCGGGAAATGAGCAGTTCTTC	CASSGSGGAGNEQFF
TRBV6-5	-	15	TRBJ2-7	TRBD1	TGTGCCAGCAGGGACACCGGGACAGGCGCCTACGAGCAGTACTTC	CASRDTGTGAYEQYF
TRBV7-9	-	15	TRBJ2-7	TRBD1	TGTGCCAGCAGCGGGAGGACAGGGGCGGCCTACGAGCAGTACTTC	CASSGRTGAAYEQYF
TRBV27	-	15	TRBJ2-5	TRBD1	TGTGCCAGCAGTTTCCAAGGGACAGGGCAAGAGACCCAGTACTTC	CASSFQGTGQETQYF
TRBV19	-	14	TRBJ1-1	-	TGTGCCAGTATGGGGGAGGGAAGGGGGACTGAAGCTTTCTTT	CASMGEGRGTEAFF
TRBV9	-	13	TRBJ2-5	TRBD1	TGTGCCAGCAGCCCCCCGGACAGGGAGACCCAGTACTTC	CASSPPDRETQYF
TRBV4-3	-	19	TRBJ2-7	-	TGCGCCAGCAGCCAAGATCCCCCGGTACGGGGGGCGTTTGGTTACGAGCAGTACTTC	CASSQDPPVRGAFGYEQYF
TRBV6-6	-	11	TRBJ2-1	-	TGTGCCAGCAGTTATGGGGAGTTGCAGTTCTTC	CASSYGELQFF
TRBV6-5	-	15	TRBJ1-1	-	TGTGCCAGCAGTTACTATATTGGCGGGGACACTGAAGCTTTCTTT	CASSYYIGGDTEAFF
TRBV7-2	-	15	TRBJ1-2	TRBD1	TGTGCCAGCAGCTACCTTGACAGGGCGGGTAATGGCTACACCTTC	CASSYLDRAGNGYTF
TRBV7-9	-	16	TRBJ1-1	TRBD1	TGTGCCAGCAGCCCTACAGGGGGTATTGGTATCACTGAAGCTTTCTTT	CASSPTGGIGITEAFF
TRBV6-1	-	15	TRBJ2-7	TRBD1	TGTGCCAGCAGTGAATTTGACAGGGCGGGTTACGAGCAGTACTTC	CASSEFDRAGYEQYF
TRBV7-2	once	16	TRBJ2-1	TRBD1	TGTGCCAGCAGCCCCGGGACAGGGGGCTCCTACAATGAGCAGTTCTTC	CASSPGTGGSYNEQFF
TRBV6-6	-	14	TRBJ1-6	-	TGTGCCAGCAGTTACTCCGGGGGGCCCTCACCCCTCCACTTT	CASSYSGGPSPLHF
TRBV7-9	-	14	TRBJ2-3	TRBD2	TGTGCCAGCAGTCCACGGGGGGTCACAGATACGCAGTATTTT	CASSPRGVTDTQYF
TRBV4-1	once	13	TRBJ1-2	-	TGCGCCAGCAGCCAAGGGCAGAATTATGGCTACACCTTC	CASSQGQNYGYTF
TRBV2	-	17	TRBJ2-7	TRBD1	TGTGCCAGCAGTCTCATAAGGCCGGGACAGAGCTCCTACGAGCAGTACTTC	CASSLIRPGQSSYEQYF